Following are 2 T cell receptor beta chains from one sample sequenced in a study of blood T cell repertoires in COVID-19. The data were produced by immunoSEQ multiplex PCR, yet TCRdb's version contains in-frame clones alone and is incomplete. The sample holds roughly 330,000 clones, approximately 87% seen once. Sequenced input: PBMCs or T cells enriched from blood (not recorded which). These receptors were collected from a woman younger than 45 who had recovered from COVID-19.

This clone showed up just once. V and J are TRBV5-6 and TRBJ1-2, with TRBD1 matching over 7 bases. Germline V gene sequence: CDR1 SGHDT, CDR2 YYEEEE. CDR3 length: 12 amino acids. V lost 3 bases to trimming and J lost 7 bases; unmatched junction nucleotides: 3. The CDR3 DNA is TGTGCCAGCAGCTCGAACAGGGGTGGCTACACCTTC. This gives the protein CASSSNRGGYTF.

This chain uses TRBV12-3 or TRBV12-4 with TRBJ1-2; 7 bases line up with TRBD1. This CDR3 comprises 13 residues. The V gene end was trimmed by 6 bases and the J gene end by 7 bases; junction bases not matched to a gene: 8. The CDR3 nucleotides read TGTGCCAGCAGCCGTGACAGGGTCGGTGGCTACACCTTC. Its translation: CASSRDRVGGYTF.